The present TCR beta chain was sequenced within a study of CXCR3-negative and CXCR3-positive naive CD8 T cells. The TRB libraries of cDNA were built by UMI-labeled 5' RACE. TCRdb reprocessed the 5' RACE reads and stores each CDR3 protein as one record, lacking DNA. Its listing shows over 100,000 distinct CDR3 sequences. The CDR3 is 17 amino acids. Germline-derived CDR1 and CDR2 are DFQATT and SNEGSKA (reference sequence). The chain is built from TRBV20-1 and TRBJ2-2; TCRdb calls TRBD1, which cannot be checked without DNA. The TCR originated in a human donor in good health. Some clones in this sample may be carry-over from other donors' samples. Sequenced input: naive CXCR3- CD8+ T cells from blood. Sample subset: CD45RO-CCR7+CD27+CD95- naive CD8+ T cells lacking CXCR3 (TNR3-). The CDR3 here is CSAIRYRDLGYTGELFF.